This T cell receptor beta chain comes out of a study of blood T cell repertoires in COVID-19. On the study more broadly: Italy, Spain and the United States were the sources of the convalescent and acute COVID-19 samples. In each case, the material was cDNA or gDNA derived from T cells, B-cell-depleted T cells, or PBMCs.

There are 17 residues in the CDR3. Germline values: CDR1 MDHEN, CDR2 SYDVKM. Trimming shortened V by 3 bases and J by 6 bases, and 24 bases separated the two germline ends. Original methodology: Estimated nucleated cell counts came from reference gene primer amplification. Some clones are missing from TCRdb's copy, which holds only in-frame ones; the method was immunoSEQ multiplex PCR. V, J and clone size derive from that table, while D and trimming were established from the DNA sequence. The sample has roughly 72,000 clones; more than 75% are singletons. This sequence was found in a human donor in a cohort sampled during active COVID-19. The chain links TRBV28 to TRBJ2-7, with D possibly being TRBD1 (6 bases). Material: peripheral blood. The CDR3: CASSLRGSRGLLGEQYF. CDR3 sequence (DNA): TGTGCCAGCAGTTTGAGGGGGTCCAGGGGCTTGTTGGGCGAGCAGTACTTC.